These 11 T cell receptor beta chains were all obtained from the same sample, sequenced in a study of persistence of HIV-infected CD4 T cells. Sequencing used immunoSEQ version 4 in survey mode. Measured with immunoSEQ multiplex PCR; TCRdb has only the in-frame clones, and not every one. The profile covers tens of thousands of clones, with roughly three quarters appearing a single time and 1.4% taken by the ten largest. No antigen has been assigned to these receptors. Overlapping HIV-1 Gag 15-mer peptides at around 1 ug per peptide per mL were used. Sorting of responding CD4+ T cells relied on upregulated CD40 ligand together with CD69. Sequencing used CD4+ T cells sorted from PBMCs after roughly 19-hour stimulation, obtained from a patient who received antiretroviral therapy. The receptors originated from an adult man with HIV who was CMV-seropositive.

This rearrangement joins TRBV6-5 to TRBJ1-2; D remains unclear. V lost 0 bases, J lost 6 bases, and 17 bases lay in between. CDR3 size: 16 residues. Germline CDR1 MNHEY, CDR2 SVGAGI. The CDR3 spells CASSYSGGEARDGYTF. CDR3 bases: TGTGCCAGCAGTTACTCGGGCGGGGAAGCTAGGGATGGCTACACCTTC.

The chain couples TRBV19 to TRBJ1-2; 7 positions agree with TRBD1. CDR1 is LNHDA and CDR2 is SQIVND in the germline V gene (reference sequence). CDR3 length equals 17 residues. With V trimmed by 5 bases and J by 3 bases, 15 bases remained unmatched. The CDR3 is CASSGSPETGHYYGYTF. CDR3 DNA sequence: TGTGCCAGTAGTGGATCCCCCGAGACAGGGCATTACTATGGCTACACCTTC.

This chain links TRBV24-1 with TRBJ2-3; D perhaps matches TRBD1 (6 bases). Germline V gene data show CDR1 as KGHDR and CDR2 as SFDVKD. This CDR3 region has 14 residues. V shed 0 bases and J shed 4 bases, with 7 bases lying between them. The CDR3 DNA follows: TGTGCCACCAGTGATTTGGGGGGCCCAGATACGCAGTATTTT. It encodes CATSDLGGPDTQYF.

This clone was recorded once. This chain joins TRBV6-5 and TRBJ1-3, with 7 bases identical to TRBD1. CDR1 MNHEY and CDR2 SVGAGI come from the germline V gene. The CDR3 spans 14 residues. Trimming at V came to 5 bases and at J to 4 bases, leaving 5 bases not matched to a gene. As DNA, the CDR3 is TGTGCCAGCAGTCTTACAGGGGCGGGAAACACCATATATTTT. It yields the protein CASSLTGAGNTIYF.

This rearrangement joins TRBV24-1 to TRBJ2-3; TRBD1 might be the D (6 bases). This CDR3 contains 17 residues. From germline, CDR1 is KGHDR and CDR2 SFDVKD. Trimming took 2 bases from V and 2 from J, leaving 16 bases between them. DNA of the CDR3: TGTGCCACCAGTGATTATCCTGACAGGACCCTCACAGATACGCAGTATTTT. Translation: CATSDYPDRTLTDTQYF.

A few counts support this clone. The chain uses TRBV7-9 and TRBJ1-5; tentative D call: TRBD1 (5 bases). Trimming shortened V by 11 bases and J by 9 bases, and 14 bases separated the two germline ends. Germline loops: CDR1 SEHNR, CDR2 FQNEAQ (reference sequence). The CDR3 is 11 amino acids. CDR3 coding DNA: TGTGCCTCAATTGGGGGGACGCCCCAGCATTTT. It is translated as CASIGGTPQHF.

The CDR3 is CASSEWRTGGTGELFF. As DNA, the CDR3 is TGTGCCAGCAGTGAGTGGAGGACAGGGGGCACCGGGGAGCTGTTTTTT. The chain has TRBV2 and TRBJ2-2, with 10 bases matching TRBD1. The ends lost 3 bases at V and 4 bases at J; junction bases unmatched: 5. The CDR3 sequence is 16 residues long. From germline, CDR1 is SNHLY and CDR2 FYNNEI. Supplemented by reference TRBV2 and TRBJ2-2, the full variable domain reads EPEVTQTPSHQVTQMGQEVILRCVPISNHLYFYWYRQILGQKVEFLVSFYNNEISEKSEIFDDQFSVERPDGSNFTLKIRSTKLEDSAMYFCASSEWRTGGTGELFFGEGSRLTVL.

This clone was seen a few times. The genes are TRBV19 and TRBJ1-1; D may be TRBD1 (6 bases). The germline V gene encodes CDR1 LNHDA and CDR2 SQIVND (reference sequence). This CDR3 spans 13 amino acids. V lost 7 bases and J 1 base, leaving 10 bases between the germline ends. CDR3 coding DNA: TGTGCCAGTACAGACAGGCGGAACACTGAAGCTTTCTTT. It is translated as CASTDRRNTEAFF.

The CDR3 DNA sequence: TGTGCCAGCAGTCCCCCCCAGGGTTCCTACGCCAGCTCTGGCTACACCTTC. It encodes CASSPPQGSYASSGYTF. The chain recombines TRBV25-1 with TRBJ1-2; D perhaps matches TRBD1 (5 bases). Germline-derived CDR1 and CDR2 are MGHDK and SYGVNS. The CDR3 loop spans 17 amino acids. Trimming pared 5 bases from V and 7 bases from J, leaving 26 bases between.

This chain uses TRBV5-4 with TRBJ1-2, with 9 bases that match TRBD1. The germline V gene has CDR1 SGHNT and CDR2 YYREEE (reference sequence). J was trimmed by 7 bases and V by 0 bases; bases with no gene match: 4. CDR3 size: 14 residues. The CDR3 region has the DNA TGTGCCAGCAGCTTGGCACAGGGGGCGGGTGGCTACACCTTC. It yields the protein CASSLAQGAGGYTF.

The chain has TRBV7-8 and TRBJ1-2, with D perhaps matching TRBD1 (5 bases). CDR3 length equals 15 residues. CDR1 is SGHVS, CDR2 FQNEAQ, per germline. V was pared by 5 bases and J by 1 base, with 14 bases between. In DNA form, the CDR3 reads TGTGCCAGCAGCCCGTCAAGGGGCAGTAACTATGGCTACACCTTC. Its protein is CASSPSRGSNYGYTF.